This T cell receptor (beta chain) was recorded in a study of blood T cell repertoires in COVID-19. Study-level background: Sources were T cells, B-cell-depleted T cells, or PBMCs; the material itself was cDNA or gDNA.

In the original processing: Estimation of nucleated cell counts was performed using reference gene primer amplification. TCRdb keeps only in-frame clones here, not all; method: immunoSEQ multiplex PCR. V and J calls and clone size are given by that table; D and trimming were obtained from the DNA. The sample has 210,000 or so clones, around 88% seen once; the top ten hold more than 1.4%. There are 15 residues in the CDR3. Germline V gene data show CDR1 as SGDLS and CDR2 as YYNGEE. J gave up 9 bases and V 2 bases, and 8 bases lay outside the gene matches. The sample was peripheral blood. The genes are TRBV9 and TRBJ2-1; 10 bases line up with TRBD2. The TCR originated in a man between 18 and 29 years old with active or convalescent COVID-19. DNA of the CDR3: TGTGCCAGCAGCGTTTTTAGAGCGGGAGGGGGTGAGCAGTTCTTC. It specifies CASSVFRAGGGEQFF. Variable domain in full (rest from reference TRBV9 and TRBJ2-1): DSGVTQTPKHLITATGQRVTLRCSPRSGDLSVYWYQQSLDQGLQFLIQYYNGEERAKGNILERFSAQQFPDLHSELNLSSLELGDSALYFCASSVFRAGGGEQFFGPGTRLTVL.